These 27 T cell receptor beta chains were sequenced from one sample in a study of blood T cell repertoires in COVID-19. The method was immunoSEQ multiplex PCR; TCRdb's version includes in-frame clones alone and lacks a portion of them. The sample has approximately 390,000 clones; around 87% are singletons. Material: peripheral blood. The receptors derive from a woman aged 60 to 75 with COVID-19, enrolled during active disease.

The chain joins TRBV7-2 to TRBJ2-1, with 12 bases lining up with TRBD2. Germline V gives CDR1 SGHTA, CDR2 FQGNSA. With 0 bases clipped from V and 9 bases from J, the junction kept 6 bases outside the gene matches. The CDR3 has 16 residues. The CDR3 nucleotides read TGTGCCAGCAGCTTAGCGGCGACTAGCGGGGGCGTTGAGCAGTTCTTC. Its translation: CASSLAATSGGVEQFF.

The chain links TRBV15 to TRBJ1-1, with D unclear. Germline V gives CDR1 LNHNV, CDR2 YYDKDF (reference sequence). The CDR3 extends over 12 amino acids. The ends were cut back, 0 bases at V and 6 bases at J, with 5 bases in the middle. The CDR3 DNA reads TGTGCCACCAGCAGAGAGTTCGCTGAAGCTTTCTTT. Amino acid sequence: CATSREFAEAFF.

V is TRBV10-1 and J is TRBJ1-4, with 10 bases aligning to TRBD1. Germline CDR1 reads WNHNN; CDR2 reads SYGVQD (reference sequence). The CDR3 is 15 residues long. Losses at the gene ends were 3 bases for V and 6 bases for J; bases not matched to a gene: 4. CDR3 bases: TGCGCCAGCAGTGAAGGGACAGGGGTCTATGAAAAACTGTTTTTT. Amino acid sequence: CASSEGTGVYEKLFF.

The V call is TRBV27, the J call TRBJ1-1, with a weak D call TRBD1 (6 bases). Trimming pared 4 bases from V and 6 bases from J, leaving 18 bases between. Germline CDR1 reads MNHEY; CDR2 reads SMNVEV (reference sequence). The CDR3 has 15 amino acids. CDR3 residues: CASSSSQGRKAEAFF. DNA for the CDR3: TGTGCCAGCAGTTCCTCCCAGGGGAGAAAGGCTGAAGCTTTCTTT.

The chain joins TRBV6-5 to TRBJ1-6; 8 positions match TRBD1. Unmatched junction bases numbered 3, after V lost 6 bases and J lost 2 bases. Looked up from germline, CDR1 is MNHEY and CDR2 is SVGAGI. The CDR3 extends over 15 amino acids. This CDR3 reads CASRGTGAYNSPLHF. CDR3 DNA: TGTGCCAGCAGGGGGACAGGCGCCTATAATTCACCCCTCCACTTT.

This clone showed up just a few times. The V call is TRBV11-1, the J call TRBJ2-5; D may be TRBD2 (8 bases). The CDR3 is 15 residues long. Per germline, CDR1 SGHAT and CDR2 FQDESV (reference sequence). V lost 5 bases, J lost 5 bases, and 18 bases lay in between. CDR3 amino acids: CASSREGAMGETQYF. CDR3 in DNA: TGTGCCAGCAGCCGGGAGGGGGCTATGGGGGAGACCCAGTACTTC.

This CDR3 is CASSHGQGKSGYEQYF. CDR3 DNA: TGCGCCAGCAGCCACGGACAGGGGAAGTCGGGCTACGAGCAGTACTTC. V usage is TRBV4-1 and J usage is TRBJ2-7; TRBD1 agrees at 9 bases. This CDR3 contains 16 residues. V lost 3 bases and J lost 3; bases outside the gene matches: 9. Germline-derived CDR1 and CDR2 are MGHRA and YSYEKL.

This sequence joins TRBV18 and TRBJ1-6; 7 nucleotides line up with TRBD1. The CDR3 contains 16 residues. Germline V gene data show CDR1 as KGHSH and CDR2 as LQKENI. Trimming at V came to 3 bases and at J to 7 bases, leaving 9 bases not matched to a gene. This chain's CDR3 is CASSPRQGGKNSPLHF. CDR3 nucleotide sequence: TGTGCCAGCTCACCGAGACAGGGCGGAAAGAATTCACCCCTCCACTTT. Drawing the rest from reference TRBV18 and TRBJ1-6, the complete variable domain is NAGVMQNPRHLVRRRGQEARLRCSPMKGHSHVYWYRQLPEEGLKFMVYLQKENIIDESGMPKERFSAEFPKEGPSILRIQQVVRGDSAAYFCASSPRQGGKNSPLHFGNGTRLTVT.

This clone was recorded a few times. The CDR3: CASSSLRTGWVNQPQHF. CDR3 nucleotides: TGTGCCAGCAGCTCCCTCAGGACAGGGTGGGTCAATCAGCCCCAGCATTTT. The chain recombines TRBV14 with TRBJ1-5, with 8 bases fitting TRBD1. Germline-derived CDR1 and CDR2 are SGHDN and FVKESK. J lost 3 bases, V lost 5 bases, and 12 bases had no gene match. This CDR3 has 17 residues.

V usage is TRBV6-1 and J usage is TRBJ1-4; a weak D match, TRBD1 (5 bases). From germline, CDR1 is MNHNS and CDR2 SASEGT. The CDR3 is made up of 17 amino acids. Trimming removed 1 base at V and 7 bases at J, with 19 bases between. The CDR3 loop is CASSEDGLGREVEKLFF. The CDR3 DNA sequence: TGTGCCAGCAGTGAAGACGGGTTGGGCAGGGAGGTTGAAAAACTGTTTTTT.

The V call is TRBV28, the J call TRBJ1-1; D is uncertain. CDR1 is MDHEN and CDR2 is SYDVKM in the germline V gene. There are 13 residues in the CDR3. Trimming left V 5 bases short and J 6 bases short, with 13 bases between. This CDR3 reads CASSSGSWAEAFF. DNA for the CDR3: TGTGCCAGCAGTAGTGGGAGTTGGGCTGAAGCTTTCTTT.

The CDR3 nucleotides read TGTGCCAGCACCCGCCCGGGGGGCAATCAGCCCCAGCATTTT. Translation gives CASTRPGGNQPQHF. The chain joins TRBV6-5 to TRBJ1-5, with D possibly being TRBD1 (5 bases). Germline V lookup: CDR1 MNHEY, CDR2 SVGAGI. Deletions cut 7 bases from V and 2 bases from J, with 12 bases between. This CDR3 has 14 amino acids.

V gene TRBV30 combines with J gene TRBJ2-1; possible D gene TRBD2, 7 bases. Germline-derived CDR1 and CDR2 are GTSNPN and SVGIG (reference sequence). V was cut by 2 bases and J by 2 bases, with 10 bases left in between. This CDR3 region has 14 residues. CDR3: CAWSRGGPYNEQFF. In DNA form, the CDR3 reads TGTGCCTGGAGTCGCGGGGGCCCCTACAATGAGCAGTTCTTC.

The chain employs TRBV5-5 and TRBJ2-7, with a tentative D call TRBD1 (5 bases). V was trimmed by 1 base and J by 5 bases, leaving 10 bases between them. The length of the CDR3 is 13 residues. Germline CDR1 reads SGHKS; CDR2 reads YYEKEE (reference sequence). CDR3 residues: CASSLRGLDEQYF. The CDR3, as DNA: TGTGCCAGCAGCTTGAGGGGTCTCGACGAGCAGTACTTC.

This chain connects TRBV6-5 to TRBJ1-5; D is unclear. Germline CDR1 is MNHEY and CDR2 is SVGAGI. Trimming pared 4 bases from V and 0 bases from J, leaving 10 bases between. This CDR3 contains 15 residues. For the CDR3, the DNA is TGTGCCAGCAGTTCAGTCGACAATAGCAATCAGCCCCAGCATTTT. Translating gives CASSSVDNSNQPQHF.

The rearrangement uses TRBV5-1 and TRBJ2-7; possible D gene TRBD1, 6 bases. Trimming took 3 bases from V and 4 from J, leaving 14 bases between them. CDR3 length equals 14 residues. Germline CDR1 reads SGHRS; CDR2 reads YFSETQ. The CDR3 bases are TGCGCCAGCAGCTCCGGGGACAAGCCATACGAGCAGTACTTC. Amino acid sequence: CASSSGDKPYEQYF.

The chain recombines TRBV5-1 with TRBJ1-2, with a weak D call TRBD1 (5 bases). Germline V gene sequence: CDR1 SGHRS, CDR2 YFSETQ. V was pared by 3 bases and J by 9 bases, with 24 bases between. This CDR3 has 16 amino acids. CDR3 residues: CASSSSWGDGVDSYTF. CDR3 coding DNA: TGCGCCAGCAGCTCCTCCTGGGGGGATGGAGTGGATAGCTACACCTTC.

The CDR3 DNA follows: TGTGCCAGCAGTCCGACAGGGGGGAATCAGCCCCAGCATTTT. Its translation: CASSPTGGNQPQHF. The chain carries TRBV2 and TRBJ1-5; 9 positions agree with TRBD1. The CDR3 has 14 amino acids. V gave up 5 bases and J gave up 4 bases; unmatched junction bases: 3. Germline V gene lookup returns CDR1 SNHLY and CDR2 FYNNEI.

The J gene is TRBJ1-3, the V gene TRBV14, with D tentatively TRBD1 (5 bases). In germline, CDR1 is SGHDN, CDR2 FVKESK. V was clipped by 4 bases and J by 5 bases, with 9 bases between them. The CDR3 loop spans 13 amino acids. The CDR3 here is CASSPDMRNTIYF. The CDR3 DNA sequence: TGTGCCAGCAGCCCGGACATGAGAAACACCATATATTTT.

The V and J genes are TRBV5-6 and TRBJ2-3; TRBD2 agrees at 12 bases. Trimming removed 2 bases from V and 3 bases from J; junction bases left unmatched: 7. The CDR3 consists of 17 residues. Germline V gives CDR1 SGHDT, CDR2 YYEEEE. The CDR3 DNA follows: TGTGCCAGCAGCTTTAGGCTAGCGGGGGGGCGGACAGATACGCAGTATTTT. Its protein product is CASSFRLAGGRTDTQYF.

J is TRBJ1-5 and V is TRBV5-6; no reliable D call. Trimming shortened V by 3 bases and J by 4 bases, and 5 bases separated the two germline ends. Germline lookup yields CDR1 SGHDT and CDR2 YYEEEE. The CDR3 is made up of 12 amino acids. The CDR3 reads CASSSQNQPQHF. In nucleotides, the CDR3 is TGTGCCAGCAGCTCCCAAAATCAGCCCCAGCATTTT.

This chain uses TRBV16 with TRBJ1-2; a possible D gene is TRBD1 (6 bases). The length of the CDR3 is 14 residues. V dropped 4 bases and J dropped 2 bases, with 11 bases sitting between them. Germline-derived CDR1 and CDR2 are KGHSY and FQNENV. CDR3 nucleotide sequence: TGTGCCAGCAGCCGCCGGGACACAAACTATGGCTACACCTTC. It translates to CASSRRDTNYGYTF.

The rearrangement links TRBV14 to TRBJ1-2; no definite D call. V was trimmed by 1 base and J by 8 bases, leaving 11 bases between them. CDR3 length: 13 amino acids. The V gene's germline CDR1 is SGHDN and CDR2 FVKESK. CDR3 amino acids: CASSQAGFGGYTF. The CDR3 DNA follows: TGTGCCAGCAGCCAAGCAGGATTTGGGGGCTACACCTTC.

This clone was seen only once. This rearrangement joins TRBV6-2 or TRBV6-3 to TRBJ1-2, with D possibly TRBD1 on 6 matching bases. Germline loops: CDR1 MNHEY, CDR2 SVGEGT. The germline V and J ends were trimmed by 5 bases and 8 bases, with 18 bases remaining between them. CDR3 length equals 14 residues. The CDR3 DNA is TGTGCCAGCAGTCTTACCGGGACACTGGGAGGCTACACCTTC. This translates into CASSLTGTLGGYTF.

Written as DNA, the CDR3 is TGTGCCAGCAGTCCGAGGGTTAACTATGGCTACACCTTC. Protein product: CASSPRVNYGYTF. V is TRBV2 and J is TRBJ1-2; D call uncertain. The V end was cut by 5 bases, the J end by 1 base, with 8 bases between. Germline values: CDR1 SNHLY, CDR2 FYNNEI. The CDR3 runs to 13 residues. The whole variable domain, remainder taken from reference TRBV2 and TRBJ1-2, is EPEVTQTPSHQVTQMGQEVILRCVPISNHLYFYWYRQILGQKVEFLVSFYNNEISEKSEIFDDQFSVERPDGSNFTLKIRSTKLEDSAMYFCASSPRVNYGYTFGSGTRLTVV.

This rearrangement joins TRBV27 to TRBJ2-7; a possible D gene is TRBD1 (6 bases). The germline CDR1 and CDR2 sequences are MNHEY and SMNVEV (reference sequence). CDR3 length: 14 residues. The V end lost 5 bases, the J end lost 5 bases, and 16 bases lay between the germline ends. DNA for the CDR3: TGTGCCAGCAGTCCGCTCGACAGGTCCGACGAGCAGTACTTC. This sequence encodes CASSPLDRSDEQYF.

This chain links TRBV5-4 with TRBJ1-2; maybe TRBD1 (5 bases). Germline V lookup: CDR1 SGHNT, CDR2 YYREEE (reference sequence). V lost 6 bases and J 4 bases, leaving 16 bases between the germline ends. The CDR3 consists of 14 residues. The CDR3 loop reads CASTGGGRGYGYTF. In DNA form, the CDR3 reads TGTGCCAGCACCGGGGGAGGGAGAGGCTATGGCTACACCTTC.